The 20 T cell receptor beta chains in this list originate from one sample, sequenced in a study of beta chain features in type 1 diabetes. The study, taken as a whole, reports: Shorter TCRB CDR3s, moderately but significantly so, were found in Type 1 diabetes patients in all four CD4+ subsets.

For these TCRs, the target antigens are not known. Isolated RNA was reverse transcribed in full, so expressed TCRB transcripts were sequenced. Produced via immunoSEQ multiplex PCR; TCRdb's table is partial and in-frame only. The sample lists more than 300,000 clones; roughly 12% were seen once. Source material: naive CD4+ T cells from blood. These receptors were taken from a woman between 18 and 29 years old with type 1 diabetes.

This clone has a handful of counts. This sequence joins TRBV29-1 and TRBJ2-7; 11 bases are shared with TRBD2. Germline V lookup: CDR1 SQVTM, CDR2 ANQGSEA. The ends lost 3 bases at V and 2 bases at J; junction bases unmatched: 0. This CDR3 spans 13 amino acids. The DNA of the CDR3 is TGCAGCGTTGATAGCGGGAGGGCCTACGAGCAGTACTTC. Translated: CSVDSGRAYEQYF.

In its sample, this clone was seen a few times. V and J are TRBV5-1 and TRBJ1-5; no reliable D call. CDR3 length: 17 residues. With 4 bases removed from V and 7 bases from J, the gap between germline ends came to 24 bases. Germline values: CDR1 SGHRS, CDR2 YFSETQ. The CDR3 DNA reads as TGCGCCAGCAGCCCGCTAGGTGTGGCCTCTGATGGCCAGCCCCAGCATTTT. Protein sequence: CASSPLGVASDGQPQHF.

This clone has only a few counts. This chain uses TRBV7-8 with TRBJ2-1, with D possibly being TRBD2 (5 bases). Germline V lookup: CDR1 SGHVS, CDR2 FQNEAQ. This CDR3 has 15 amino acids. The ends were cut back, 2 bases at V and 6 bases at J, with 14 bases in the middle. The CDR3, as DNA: TGTGCCAGCAGCTTATTCTCCCGGGAAGGCAATGAGCAGTTCTTC. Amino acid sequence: CASSLFSREGNEQFF.

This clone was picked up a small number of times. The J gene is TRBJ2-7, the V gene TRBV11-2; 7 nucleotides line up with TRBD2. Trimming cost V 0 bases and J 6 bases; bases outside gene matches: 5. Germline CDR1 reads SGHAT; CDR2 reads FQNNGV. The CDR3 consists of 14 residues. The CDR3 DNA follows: TGTGCCAGCAGCTTAGACCGACTAGCCGGCGAGCAGTACTTC. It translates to CASSLDRLAGEQYF.

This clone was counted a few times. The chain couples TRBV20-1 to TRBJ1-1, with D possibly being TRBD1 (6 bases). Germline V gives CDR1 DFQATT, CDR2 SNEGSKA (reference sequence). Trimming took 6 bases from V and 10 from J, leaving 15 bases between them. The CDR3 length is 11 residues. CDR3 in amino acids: CSAAAGVRAFF. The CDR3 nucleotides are TGCAGTGCCGCGGCAGGGGTCAGAGCTTTCTTT.

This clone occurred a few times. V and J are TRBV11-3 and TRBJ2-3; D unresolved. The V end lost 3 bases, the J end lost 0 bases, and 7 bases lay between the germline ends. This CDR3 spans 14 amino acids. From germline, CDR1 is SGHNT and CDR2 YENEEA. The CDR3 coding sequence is TGTGCCAGCAGCTTGACGGGTAGCACAGATACGCAGTATTTT. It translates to CASSLTGSTDTQYF. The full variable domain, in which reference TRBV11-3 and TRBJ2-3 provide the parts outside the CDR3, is EAGVVQSPRYKIIEKKQPVAFWCNPISGHNTLYWYLQNLGQGPELLIRYENEEAVDDSQLPKDRFSAERLKGVDSTLKIQPAELGDSAVYLCASSLTGSTDTQYFGPGTRLTVL.

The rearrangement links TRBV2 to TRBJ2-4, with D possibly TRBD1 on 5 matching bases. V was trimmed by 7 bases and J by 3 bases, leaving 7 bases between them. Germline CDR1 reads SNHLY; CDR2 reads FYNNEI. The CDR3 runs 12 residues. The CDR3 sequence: CASMDNKNIQYF. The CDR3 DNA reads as TGTGCCAGCATGGACAACAAAAACATTCAGTACTTC. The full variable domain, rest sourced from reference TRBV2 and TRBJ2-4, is EPEVTQTPSHQVTQMGQEVILRCVPISNHLYFYWYRQILGQKVEFLVSFYNNEISEKSEIFDDQFSVERPDGSNFTLKIRSTKLEDSAMYFCASMDNKNIQYFGAGTRLSVL.

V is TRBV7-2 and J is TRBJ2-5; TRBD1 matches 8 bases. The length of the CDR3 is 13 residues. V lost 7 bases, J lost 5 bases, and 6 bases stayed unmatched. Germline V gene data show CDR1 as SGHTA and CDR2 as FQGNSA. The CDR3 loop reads CASTTYRGETQYF. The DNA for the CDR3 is TGTGCCAGCACCACCTACAGGGGGGAGACCCAGTACTTC. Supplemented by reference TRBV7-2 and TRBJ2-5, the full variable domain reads GAGVSQSPSNKVTEKGKDVELRCDPISGHTALYWYRQSLGQGLEFLIYFQGNSAPDKSGLPSDRFSAERTGGSVSTLTIQRTQQEDSAVYLCASTTYRGETQYFGPGTRLLVL.

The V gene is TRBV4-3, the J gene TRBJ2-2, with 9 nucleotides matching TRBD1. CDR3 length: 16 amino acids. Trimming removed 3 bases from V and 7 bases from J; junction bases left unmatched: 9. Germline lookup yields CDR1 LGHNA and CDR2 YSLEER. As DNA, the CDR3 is TGCGCCAGCAGCCAGCCCCCGGGACAGGGTATCGGGGAGCTGTTTTTT. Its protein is CASSQPPGQGIGELFF.

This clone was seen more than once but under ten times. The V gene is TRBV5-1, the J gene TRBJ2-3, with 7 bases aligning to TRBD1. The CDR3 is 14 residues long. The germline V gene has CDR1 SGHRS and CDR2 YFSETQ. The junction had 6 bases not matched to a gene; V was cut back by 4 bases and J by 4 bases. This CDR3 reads CASSKGQNSDTQYF. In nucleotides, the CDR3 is TGCGCCAGCAGCAAGGGACAGAATTCAGATACGCAGTATTTT. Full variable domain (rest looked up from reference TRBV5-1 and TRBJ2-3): KAGVTQTPRYLIKTRGQQVTLSCSPISGHRSVSWYQQTPGQGLQFLFEYFSETQRNKGNFPGRFSGRQFSNSRSEMNVSTLELGDSALYLCASSKGQNSDTQYFGPGTRLTVL.

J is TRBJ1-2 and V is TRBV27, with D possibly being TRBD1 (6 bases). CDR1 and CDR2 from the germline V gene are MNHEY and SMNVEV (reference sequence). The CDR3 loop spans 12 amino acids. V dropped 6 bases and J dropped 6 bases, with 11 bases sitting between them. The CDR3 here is CASRGQTHGYTF. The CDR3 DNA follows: TGTGCCAGCAGGGGACAAACGCATGGCTACACCTTC.

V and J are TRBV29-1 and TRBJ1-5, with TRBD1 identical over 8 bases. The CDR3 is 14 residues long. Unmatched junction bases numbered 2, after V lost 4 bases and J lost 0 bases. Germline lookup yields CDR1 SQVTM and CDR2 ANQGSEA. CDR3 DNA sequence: TGCAGCGTTGGGACAGGGTCTAGCAATCAGCCCCAGCATTTT. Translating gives CSVGTGSSNQPQHF. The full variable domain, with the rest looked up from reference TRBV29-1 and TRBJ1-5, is SAVISQKPSRDICQRGTSLTIQCQVDSQVTMMFWYRQQPGQSLTLIATANQGSEATYESGFVIDKFPISRPNLTFSTLTVSNMSPEDSSIYLCSVGTGSSNQPQHFGDGTRLSIL.

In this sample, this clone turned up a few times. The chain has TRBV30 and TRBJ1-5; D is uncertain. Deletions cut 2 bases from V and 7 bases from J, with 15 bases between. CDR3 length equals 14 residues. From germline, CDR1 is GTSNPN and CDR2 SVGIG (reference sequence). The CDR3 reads CAWSRTSMGQPQHF. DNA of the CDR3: TGTGCCTGGAGTCGAACTAGTATGGGACAGCCCCAGCATTTT.

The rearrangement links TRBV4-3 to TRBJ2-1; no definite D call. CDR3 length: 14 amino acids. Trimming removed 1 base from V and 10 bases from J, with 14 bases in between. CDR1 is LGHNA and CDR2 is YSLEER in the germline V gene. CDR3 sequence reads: CASSQVRRSDEQFF. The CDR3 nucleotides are TGCGCCAGCAGCCAAGTTCGGCGGAGCGACGAGCAGTTCTTC.

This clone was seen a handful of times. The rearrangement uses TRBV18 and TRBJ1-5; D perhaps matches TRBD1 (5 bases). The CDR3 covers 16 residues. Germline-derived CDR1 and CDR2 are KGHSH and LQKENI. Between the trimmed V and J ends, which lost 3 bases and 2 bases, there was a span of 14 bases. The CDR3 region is CASSPGHMGGNQPQHF. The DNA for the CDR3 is TGTGCCAGCTCACCCGGACATATGGGCGGCAATCAGCCCCAGCATTTT.

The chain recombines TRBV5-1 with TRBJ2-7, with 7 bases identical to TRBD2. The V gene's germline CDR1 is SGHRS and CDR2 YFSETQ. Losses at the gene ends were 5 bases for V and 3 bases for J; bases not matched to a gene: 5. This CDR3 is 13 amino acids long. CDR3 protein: CASRPSGGYEQYF. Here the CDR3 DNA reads TGCGCCAGCAGGCCTAGCGGAGGCTACGAGCAGTACTTC. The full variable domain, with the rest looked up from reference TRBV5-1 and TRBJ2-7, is KAGVTQTPRYLIKTRGQQVTLSCSPISGHRSVSWYQQTPGQGLQFLFEYFSETQRNKGNFPGRFSGRQFSNSRSEMNVSTLELGDSALYLCASRPSGGYEQYFGPGTRLTVT.

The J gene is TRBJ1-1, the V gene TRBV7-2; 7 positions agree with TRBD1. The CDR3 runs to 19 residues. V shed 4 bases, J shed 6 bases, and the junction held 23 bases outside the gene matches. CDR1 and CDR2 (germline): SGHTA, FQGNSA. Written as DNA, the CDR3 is TGTGCCAGCAGCTCTAGGACAGGCTTTGGGATCGAGTATTATCCTGAAGCTTTCTTT. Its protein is CASSSRTGFGIEYYPEAFF.

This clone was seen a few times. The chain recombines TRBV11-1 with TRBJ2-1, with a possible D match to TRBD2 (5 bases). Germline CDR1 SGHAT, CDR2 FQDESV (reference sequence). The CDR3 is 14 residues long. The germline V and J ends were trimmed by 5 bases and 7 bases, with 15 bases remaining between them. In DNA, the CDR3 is TGTGCCAGCAGCGCCCCATCCCCGGGGAATGAGCAGTTCTTC. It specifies CASSAPSPGNEQFF.

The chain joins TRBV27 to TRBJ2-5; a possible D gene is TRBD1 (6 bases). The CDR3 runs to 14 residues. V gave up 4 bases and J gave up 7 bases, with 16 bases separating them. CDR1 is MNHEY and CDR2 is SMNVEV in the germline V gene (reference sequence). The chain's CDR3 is CASSYPGQGGTQYF. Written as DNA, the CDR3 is TGTGCCAGCAGTTATCCGGGGCAAGGGGGGACCCAGTACTTC.

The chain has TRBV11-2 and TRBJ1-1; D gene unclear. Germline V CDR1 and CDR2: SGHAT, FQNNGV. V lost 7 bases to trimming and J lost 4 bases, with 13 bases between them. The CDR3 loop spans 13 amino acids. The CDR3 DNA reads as TGTGCCAGCACCATGGGGAGACCCACTGAAGCTTTCTTT. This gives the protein CASTMGRPTEAFF.